Each of the 30 T cell receptor beta chains below was sequenced from the same sample in a study of cytomegalovirus exposure and HLA in healthy donors. Using immunoSEQ multiplex PCR, the repertoire was profiled, and TCRdb retains in-frame clones only, with some absent. Here the sample spans around 70,000 clones, approximately 96% being singletons. The material sequenced was PBMCs. The receptors were gathered from a young man in good health and CMV-seronegative.

V gene TRBV18 combines with J gene TRBJ2-7, with TRBD1 as a possible D gene (5 bases). Trimming removed 3 bases from V and 5 bases from J, with 11 bases in between. This CDR3 contains 13 residues. CDR1 is KGHSH and CDR2 is LQKENI in the germline V gene. CDR3 sequence (DNA): TGTGCCAGCTCACCCCCAGGGTGGGACGAGCAGTACTTC. The encoded protein is CASSPPGWDEQYF.

The chain is built from TRBV5-4 and TRBJ2-3; 8 positions agree with TRBD1. This CDR3 is 13 amino acids long. The V gene end was trimmed by 2 bases and the J gene end by 7 bases; junction bases not matched to a gene: 3. The germline CDR1 and CDR2 sequences are SGHNT and YYREEE (reference sequence). The CDR3 protein is CASSLDRGNTQYF. CDR3 nucleotide sequence: TGTGCCAGCAGCTTAGACAGGGGTAATACGCAGTATTTT.

The chain is built from TRBV7-6 and TRBJ2-7; 9 nucleotides agree with TRBD1. CDR1 is SGHVS, CDR2 FNYEAQ, per germline. The CDR3 is 14 amino acids. J lost 7 bases, V lost 2 bases, and 6 bases had no gene match. CDR3 nucleotide sequence: TGTGCCAGCAGCTTACTGGACAGGGGTGGTGAGCAGTACTTC. This sequence encodes CASSLLDRGGEQYF.

CDR3 DNA sequence: TGTGCCAGCAGCTCCCCCCTGACCGGGGAGCTGTTTTTT. Translating it yields CASSSPLTGELFF. The V and J genes are TRBV7-3 and TRBJ2-2; D ambiguous. The CDR3 loop spans 13 amino acids. V was shortened by 4 bases and J by 5 bases, with 8 bases between the two germline ends. Per the germline V gene, CDR1 is SGHTA and CDR2 is FQGTGA.

The chain joins TRBV18 to TRBJ1-1; 7 bases are a match to TRBD1. CDR1 and CDR2 from the germline V gene are KGHSH and LQKENI. The CDR3 length is 13 residues. V lost 6 bases, J lost 2 bases, and 3 bases stayed unmatched. The CDR3 DNA reads as TGTGCCAGCTCGGGGACAGTCAACACTGAAGCTTTCTTT. Protein product: CASSGTVNTEAFF.

The CDR3 spells CASSGQGAETQYF. CDR3 coding DNA: TGTGCCAGCAGTGGACAGGGTGCGGAGACCCAGTACTTC. V and J are TRBV6-1 and TRBJ2-5; 7 bases are a match to TRBD1. CDR3 length equals 13 residues. The germline CDR1 and CDR2 sequences are MNHNS and SASEGT. Losses at the gene ends were 4 bases for V and 5 bases for J; bases not matched to a gene: 4.

The chain employs TRBV9 and TRBJ1-6, with D possibly matching TRBD1 (6 bases). V shed 0 bases and J shed 11 bases, with 12 bases lying between them. Germline CDR1 is SGDLS and CDR2 is YYNGEE. CDR3 length: 14 residues. The CDR3 here is CASSVGQVSAPLHF. As DNA, the CDR3 is TGTGCCAGCAGCGTAGGACAGGTGTCGGCACCCCTCCACTTT. The variable domain in full, with the rest retrieved from reference TRBV9 and TRBJ1-6, is DSGVTQTPKHLITATGQRVTLRCSPRSGDLSVYWYQQSLDQGLQFLIQYYNGEERAKGNILERFSAQQFPDLHSELNLSSLELGDSALYFCASSVGQVSAPLHFGNGTRLTVT.

The V gene is TRBV6-5, the J gene TRBJ1-1, with D perhaps TRBD1 (6 bases). Germline V gives CDR1 MNHEY, CDR2 SVGAGI. V lost 4 bases and J lost 3, with 15 bases in between. This CDR3 has 15 residues. The CDR3 loop reads CASSLQGDSDTEAFF. CDR3 sequence (DNA): TGTGCCAGCAGTTTACAGGGAGACTCTGACACTGAAGCTTTCTTT.

This sequence joins TRBV7-8 and TRBJ2-1; 14 nucleotides line up with TRBD2. Trimming took 1 base from V and 7 from J; bases not matched to a gene: 3. Germline V lookup: CDR1 SGHVS, CDR2 FQNEAQ. The CDR3 length is 16 residues. CDR3: CASSLGLAGGLNEQFF. The CDR3 region has the DNA TGTGCCAGCAGCTTAGGACTAGCGGGGGGGTTGAATGAGCAGTTCTTC.

The chain has TRBV30 and TRBJ2-7, with TRBD1 as a possible D gene (6 bases). V gave up 4 bases and J gave up 4 bases, with 11 bases separating them. CDR3 length: 12 amino acids. The V gene's germline CDR1 is GTSNPN and CDR2 SVGIG (reference sequence). The CDR3 region is CAWNVQGYEQYF. The DNA of the CDR3 is TGTGCCTGGAACGTGCAGGGGTACGAGCAGTACTTC.

V usage is TRBV5-8 and J usage is TRBJ2-1, with D perhaps matching TRBD1 (5 bases). Trimming left V 2 bases short and J 8 bases short, with 17 bases between. The germline V gene encodes CDR1 SGHTS and CDR2 YDEGEE. The CDR3 totals 15 residues. As DNA, the CDR3 is TGTGCCAGCAGCTTAAGGGGCTCCCAGGCCGATGAGCAGTTCTTC. Protein product: CASSLRGSQADEQFF. The complete variable domain, with remaining parts taken from reference TRBV5-8 and TRBJ2-1, reads EAGVTQSPTHLIKTRGQQATLRCSPISGHTSVYWYQQALGLGLQFLLWYDEGEERNRGNFPPRFSGRQFPNYSSELNVNALELEDSALYLCASSLRGSQADEQFFGPGTRLTVL.

This clone appeared a single time. The rearrangement joins TRBV5-6 to TRBJ1-4, with TRBD1 matching over 12 bases. The germline V gene encodes CDR1 SGHDT and CDR2 YYEEEE. Germline trimming cut 2 bases from V and 0 bases from J; bases unmatched to any gene: 8. The CDR3 has 19 amino acids. CDR3 protein: CASSLVGTGGSATNEKLFF. For the CDR3, the DNA is TGTGCCAGCAGCTTAGTAGGGACAGGGGGCTCCGCAACTAATGAAAAACTGTTTTTT.

This sequence joins TRBV10-3 and TRBJ1-2; D is unclear. Deletions cut 7 bases from V and 7 bases from J, with 19 bases between. CDR1 ENHRY and CDR2 SYGVKD come from the germline V gene. The CDR3 has 14 amino acids. CDR3 amino acids: CAINSADGFGGYTF. CDR3 nucleotide sequence: TGTGCCATCAATTCGGCCGACGGGTTTGGTGGCTACACCTTC.

The J gene is TRBJ2-3, the V gene TRBV7-9; TRBD2 matches 13 bases. The V and J ends lost 5 bases and 4 bases, in that order; junction bases with no gene match: 12. This CDR3 region has 18 residues. Per the germline V gene, CDR1 is SEHNR and CDR2 is FQNEAQ (reference sequence). The CDR3 is CASSPGTSGDVSADTQYF. CDR3 bases: TGTGCCAGCAGCCCCGGGACTAGCGGGGACGTTAGCGCAGATACGCAGTATTTT.

The chain carries TRBV27 and TRBJ1-2; 10 bases match TRBD1. J was trimmed by 6 bases and V by 10 bases; bases with no gene match: 8. The CDR3 is made up of 13 amino acids. The V gene's germline CDR1 is MNHEY and CDR2 SMNVEV (reference sequence). The CDR3 reads CATWTGGADGYTF. In DNA, the CDR3 is TGTGCCACCTGGACAGGGGGAGCAGATGGCTACACCTTC.

The chain is built from TRBV28 and TRBJ1-1, with D tentatively TRBD1 (5 bases). CDR1 is MDHEN, CDR2 SYDVKM, per germline. Trimming left V 6 bases short and J 1 base short, with 9 bases between. CDR3 length equals 13 residues. The CDR3 here is CASREGWNTEAFF. CDR3 sequence (DNA): TGTGCCAGCAGGGAGGGGTGGAACACTGAAGCTTTCTTT.

This sequence joins TRBV9 and TRBJ2-5; no clear D. This CDR3 region has 13 residues. Trimming removed 0 bases at V and 4 bases at J, with 7 bases between. Germline CDR1 and CDR2: SGDLS and YYNGEE. The CDR3 DNA reads TGTGCCAGCAGCGTAGGGGCCGGAGAGACCCAGTACTTC. Translating it yields CASSVGAGETQYF. Full variable domain (outside the CDR3, taken from reference TRBV9 and TRBJ2-5): DSGVTQTPKHLITATGQRVTLRCSPRSGDLSVYWYQQSLDQGLQFLIQYYNGEERAKGNILERFSAQQFPDLHSELNLSSLELGDSALYFCASSVGAGETQYFGPGTRLLVL.

The CDR3 protein is CASSLEGMGAFF. CDR3 sequence (DNA): TGTGCCAGCAGCTTAGAGGGGATGGGAGCTTTCTTT. The chain has TRBV7-9 and TRBJ1-1, with D possibly being TRBD1 (5 bases). The germline V gene encodes CDR1 SEHNR and CDR2 FQNEAQ (reference sequence). The length of the CDR3 is 12 residues. Trimming took off 1 base at V and 10 bases at J, with 10 bases between the two ends.

This clone was seen a single time. The chain is built from TRBV7-2 and TRBJ2-7; 7 bases map to TRBD2. In germline, CDR1 is SGHTA, CDR2 FQGNSA. The CDR3 loop spans 16 amino acids. Trimming at V came to 5 bases and at J to 4 bases, leaving 14 bases not matched to a gene. The CDR3 region is CASSPPRGGGLYEQYF. CDR3 DNA sequence: TGTGCCAGCAGCCCTCCCCGGGGCGGGGGTTTATACGAGCAGTACTTC.

This sequence joins TRBV5-5 and TRBJ2-2, with D unresolved. CDR1 is SGHKS, CDR2 YYEKEE, per germline (reference sequence). V was clipped by 0 bases and J by 5 bases, with 5 bases between them. This CDR3 contains 13 residues. CDR3 DNA: TGTGCCAGCAGCTTGGCCCCGACCGGGGAGCTGTTTTTT. This encodes CASSLAPTGELFF.

V and J are TRBV7-3 and TRBJ2-6; D is possibly TRBD2 (6 bases). V was shortened by 2 bases and J by 2 bases, with 7 bases between the two germline ends. CDR1 is SGHTA, CDR2 FQGTGA, per germline. The CDR3 has 15 amino acids. CDR3 in DNA: TGTGCCAGCAGCTTAGGAGGGGCTGGGGCCAACGTCCTGACTTTC. Its protein is CASSLGGAGANVLTF.

The chain couples TRBV9 to TRBJ2-5; 8 nucleotides match TRBD2. V lost 0 bases, J lost 2 bases, and 9 bases stayed unmatched. Germline V CDR1 and CDR2: SGDLS, YYNGEE. This CDR3 contains 17 residues. CDR3 in amino acids: CASSVATAGTSQETQYF. The CDR3 coding sequence is TGTGCCAGCAGCGTAGCTACTGCGGGGACTAGTCAAGAGACCCAGTACTTC. Together with reference TRBV9 and TRBJ2-5, the CDR3 gives the full variable domain: DSGVTQTPKHLITATGQRVTLRCSPRSGDLSVYWYQQSLDQGLQFLIQYYNGEERAKGNILERFSAQQFPDLHSELNLSSLELGDSALYFCASSVATAGTSQETQYFGPGTRLLVL.

Written as DNA, the CDR3 is TGCGCCAGCAGCTTGGTTTTTCACGCGAGGGGGGGGTACAATACAGATACGCAGTATTTT. Translation gives CASSLVFHARGGYNTDTQYF. The gene calls are TRBV5-1 and TRBJ2-3; D might be TRBD2 (7 bases). Germline values: CDR1 SGHRS, CDR2 YFSETQ. This CDR3 has 20 amino acids. V lost 0 bases and J lost 3, with 26 bases in between.

This rearrangement joins TRBV5-1 to TRBJ1-6, with no clear D. Germline V lookup: CDR1 SGHRS, CDR2 YFSETQ. The CDR3 length is 14 residues. The V and J ends lost 4 bases and 6 bases respectively, with 11 bases between them. The CDR3 loop reads CASSAAGSNSPLHF. The CDR3, as DNA: TGCGCCAGCAGCGCGGCGGGGTCTAATTCACCCCTCCACTTT.

The chain couples TRBV29-1 to TRBJ1-1; no reliable D call. Trimming removed 1 base at V and 0 bases at J, with 6 bases between. Germline V gene sequence: CDR1 SQVTM, CDR2 ANQGSEA. The CDR3 loop spans 13 amino acids. The CDR3 DNA is TGCAGCGTTGAAGTAGTTATGAACACTGAAGCTTTCTTT. As protein: CSVEVVMNTEAFF.

The rearrangement links TRBV7-2 to TRBJ1-2; D call uncertain. The CDR3 has 14 amino acids. Trimming pared 1 base from V and 7 bases from J, leaving 13 bases between. Germline V gene data show CDR1 as SGHTA and CDR2 as FQGNSA. CDR3 in DNA: TGTGCCAGCAGCTTAGTACGGGAGGGAACTGGCTACACCTTC. Translated, it gives CASSLVREGTGYTF.

The chain has TRBV14 and TRBJ2-3; 9 nucleotides align to TRBD2. This CDR3 comprises 18 residues. Germline V gene sequence: CDR1 SGHDN, CDR2 FVKESK. J lost 5 bases, V lost 2 bases, and 14 bases had no gene match. CDR3 sequence reads: CASSQRTGTSSTLDTQYF. The CDR3 DNA reads TGTGCCAGCAGCCAACGGACCGGGACTAGCTCAACTCTAGATACGCAGTATTTT.

The rearrangement joins TRBV25-1 to TRBJ1-1; 8 nucleotides line up with TRBD1. The CDR3 runs to 15 residues. Germline V gene data show CDR1 as MGHDK and CDR2 as SYGVNS. J lost 2 bases, V lost 6 bases, and 8 bases had no gene match. The CDR3 nucleotides are TGTGCCAGCAGGAGGCCGGGACAGGCCAACACTGAAGCTTTCTTT. Its protein is CASRRPGQANTEAFF. Complete variable domain (other parts from reference TRBV25-1 and TRBJ1-1): EADIYQTPRYLVIGTGKKITLECSQTMGHDKMYWYQQDPGMELHLIHYSYGVNSTEKGDLSSESTVSRIRTEHFPLTLESARPSHTSQYLCASRRPGQANTEAFFGQGTRLTVV.

The chain couples TRBV7-2 to TRBJ2-7; tentatively, D is TRBD1 (5 bases). The germline V gene encodes CDR1 SGHTA and CDR2 FQGNSA. V gave up 0 bases and J gave up 0 bases, with 9 bases separating them. CDR3 size: 15 residues. The CDR3 reads CASSLAWTSSYEQYF. Written as DNA, the CDR3 is TGTGCCAGCAGCTTAGCTTGGACAAGCTCCTACGAGCAGTACTTC.

V usage is TRBV27 and J usage is TRBJ2-2, with 8 nucleotides matching TRBD1. In germline, CDR1 is MNHEY, CDR2 SMNVEV (reference sequence). V shed 0 bases, J shed 6 bases, and the junction held 6 bases outside the gene matches. This CDR3 contains 16 residues. CDR3 sequence (DNA): TGTGCCAGCAGTTTATCTCCGACAGGGGCCGCCGGGGAGCTGTTTTTT. Encoded protein: CASSLSPTGAAGELFF.